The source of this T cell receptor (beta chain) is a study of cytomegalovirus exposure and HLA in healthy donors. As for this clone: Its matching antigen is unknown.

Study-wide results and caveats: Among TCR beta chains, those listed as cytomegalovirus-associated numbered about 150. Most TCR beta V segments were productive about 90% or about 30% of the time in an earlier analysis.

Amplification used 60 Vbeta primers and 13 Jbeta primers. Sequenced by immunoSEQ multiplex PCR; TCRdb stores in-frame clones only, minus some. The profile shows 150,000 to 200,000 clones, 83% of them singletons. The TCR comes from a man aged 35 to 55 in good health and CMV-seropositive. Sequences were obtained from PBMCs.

Here the CDR3 reads CASSPGTGTGNTIYF. For the CDR3, the DNA is TGTGCCAGCTCACCCGGGACAGGAACTGGAAACACCATATATTTT. The genes are TRBV18 and TRBJ1-3; 8 positions agree with TRBD1. Germline CDR1 KGHSH, CDR2 LQKENI. The CDR3 spans 15 residues. The junction had 3 bases not matched to a gene; V was cut back by 3 bases and J by 2 bases. The full variable domain, rest sourced from reference TRBV18 and TRBJ1-3, is NAGVMQNPRHLVRRRGQEARLRCSPMKGHSHVYWYRQLPEEGLKFMVYLQKENIIDESGMPKERFSAEFPKEGPSILRIQQVVRGDSAAYFCASSPGTGTGNTIYFGEGSWLTVV.